This T cell receptor (beta chain) appears in the sequencing data of a study of blood T cells in healthy people across ages. Study observations and caveats: There was no known CMV status for donors, so expanded clonotype changes were possibly confounded. PBMCs went unsorted, and a conclusive naive versus antigen-experienced comparison was therefore prevented. Strong correlation existed between TCR beta diversity and naive T cell percentage.

Every participating donor contributed about 10 milliliters of peripheral blood through a draw. V gave up 6 bases and J gave up 6 bases, with 16 bases separating them. This CDR3 has 14 residues. At least ten counts were recorded for this clonotype. Its target is unknown. PCR was performed a second time for about 6 to 12 cycles using a sample-barcoded 5' primer and a J-beta primer mix. A single record per CDR3 protein comes from TCRdb applying MiXCR to the 5' RACE reads. The sample contains about 1.1 million distinct CDR3 sequences, more than 30% of which appear only once. Material for sequencing was blood. The origin of this receptor is a man aged 18 to 29 in good health. This sequence joins TRBV12-3 or TRBV12-4 and TRBJ2-3, with D perhaps TRBD2 (5 bases). Here the CDR3 reads CASSLSGTGDTQYF. CDR3 DNA: TGTGCCAGCAGCCTCTCGGGTACGGGGGATACGCAGTATTTT.